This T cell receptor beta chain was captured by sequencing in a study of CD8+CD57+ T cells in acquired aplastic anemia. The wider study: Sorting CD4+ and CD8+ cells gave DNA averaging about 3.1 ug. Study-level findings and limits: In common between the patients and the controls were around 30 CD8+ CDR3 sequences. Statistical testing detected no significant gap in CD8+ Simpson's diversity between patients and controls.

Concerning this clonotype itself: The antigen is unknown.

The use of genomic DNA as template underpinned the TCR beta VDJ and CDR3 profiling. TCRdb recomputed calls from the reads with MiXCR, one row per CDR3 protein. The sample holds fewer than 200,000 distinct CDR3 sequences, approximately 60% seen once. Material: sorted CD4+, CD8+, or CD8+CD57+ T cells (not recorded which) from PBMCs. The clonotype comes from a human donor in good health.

In DNA form, the CDR3 reads TGTGCCATCAGGACCGATCCCTACAATGAGCAGTTCTTC. Translation gives CAIRTDPYNEQFF. The chain is built from TRBV10-3 and TRBJ2-1, with D uncertain. Germline V gene sequence: CDR1 ENHRY, CDR2 SYGVKD. V was trimmed by 6 bases and J by 2 bases, leaving 8 bases between them. This CDR3 spans 13 amino acids.